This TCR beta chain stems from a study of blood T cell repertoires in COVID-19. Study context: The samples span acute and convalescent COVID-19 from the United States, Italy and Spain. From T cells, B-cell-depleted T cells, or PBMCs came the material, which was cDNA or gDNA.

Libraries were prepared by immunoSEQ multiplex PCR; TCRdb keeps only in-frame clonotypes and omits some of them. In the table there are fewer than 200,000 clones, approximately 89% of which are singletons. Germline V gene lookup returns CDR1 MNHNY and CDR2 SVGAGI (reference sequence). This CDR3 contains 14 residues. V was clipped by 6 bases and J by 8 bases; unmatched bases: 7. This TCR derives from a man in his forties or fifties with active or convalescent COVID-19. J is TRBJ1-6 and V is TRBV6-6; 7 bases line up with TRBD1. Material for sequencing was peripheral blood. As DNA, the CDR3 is TGTGCCAGCAGCCTACAGGGGATCCATTCACCCCTCCACTTT. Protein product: CASSLQGIHSPLHF.